The 28 T cell receptor beta chains below come from one sample, sequenced in a study of Ad26.COV2.S vaccination and SARS-CoV-2 variants. Measured with immunoSEQ multiplex PCR; TCRdb has only the in-frame clones, and not every one. The sample lists some 340,000 clones, approximately 86% seen once, with approximately 1.9% in the top ten. As to treatment: 15 to 20 received Ad26.COV2.S at low or high dose, single or two shots; 5 received placebo; per-sample allocation not given. The investigators took samples on day 63 after the first vaccine or placebo injection. Sequences were derived from peripheral blood, sampled in a trial of Ad26.COV2.S vaccine versus placebo. The receptors come from a person aged 18-65 years who received the Ad26.COV2.S COVID-19 vaccine or a placebo.

The genes are TRBV7-2 and TRBJ2-7; D remains unclear. Per the germline V gene, CDR1 is SGHTA and CDR2 is FQGNSA. The CDR3 is 11 amino acids. Trimming took off 5 bases at V and 3 bases at J, with 5 bases between the two ends. The CDR3 loop is CASSTYYEQYF. The CDR3 nucleotides are TGTGCCAGCAGCACCTACTACGAGCAGTACTTC.

This chain links TRBV19 with TRBJ1-5; D is undetermined. Per the germline V gene, CDR1 is LNHDA and CDR2 is SQIVND (reference sequence). V lost 7 bases and J 0 bases, leaving 13 bases between the germline ends. The CDR3 extends over 15 amino acids. CDR3 residues: CASKADKYSNQPQHF. The DNA of the CDR3 is TGTGCCAGTAAGGCCGACAAGTATAGCAATCAGCCCCAGCATTTT.

V and J are TRBV19 and TRBJ1-5; D is ambiguous. Germline V gene sequence: CDR1 LNHDA, CDR2 SQIVND (reference sequence). The V end lost 10 bases, the J end lost 7 bases, and 8 bases lay between the germline ends. The CDR3 runs to 10 residues. The CDR3: CATPEQPQHF. In DNA, the CDR3 is TGTGCCACCCCGGAACAGCCCCAGCATTTT.

Worth noting for this clone: The sample carries other DNA sequences with the same CDR3. The chain combines TRBV9 with TRBJ1-2; D gene unclear. The CDR3 is 13 amino acids. Per germline, CDR1 SGDLS and CDR2 YYNGEE. V was trimmed by 2 bases and J by 3 bases, leaving 8 bases between them. The CDR3 is CASSVDTDYGYTF. CDR3 sequence (DNA): TGTGCCAGCAGCGTTGACACCGACTATGGCTACACCTTC.

The J gene is TRBJ2-2, the V gene TRBV5-1; 7 positions match TRBD1. The junction had 4 bases not matched to a gene; V was cut back by 4 bases and J by 4 bases. Germline CDR1 reads SGHRS; CDR2 reads YFSETQ. The CDR3 is 14 residues long. The CDR3 DNA follows: TGCGCCAGCAGCCCGGGACAGATCACCGGGGAGCTGTTTTTT. Residues: CASSPGQITGELFF.

The rearrangement joins TRBV9 to TRBJ1-1, with D hard to call. V was shortened by 3 bases and J by 2 bases, with 8 bases between the two germline ends. The V gene's germline CDR1 is SGDLS and CDR2 YYNGEE. CDR3 length: 13 residues. CDR3 sequence reads: CASSAPPNTEAFF. The CDR3 nucleotides read TGTGCCAGCAGCGCCCCACCTAACACTGAAGCTTTCTTT.

The genes are TRBV7-9 and TRBJ1-2; D is ambiguous. The CDR3 has 13 residues. Germline-derived CDR1 and CDR2 are SEHNR and FQNEAQ (reference sequence). V was clipped by 2 bases and J by 7 bases, with 11 bases between them. CDR3 amino acids: CASSLWTKGGYTF. DNA for the CDR3: TGTGCCAGCAGCTTATGGACGAAGGGTGGCTACACCTTC.

This clone came up a few times. This sequence joins TRBV7-6 and TRBJ1-5; D remains unclear. The CDR3 loop spans 13 amino acids. Trimming cost V 5 bases and J 1 base, with 6 bases left between them. The germline V gene has CDR1 SGHVS and CDR2 FNYEAQ. CDR3 in amino acids: CASSPDSNQPQHF. DNA for the CDR3: TGTGCCAGCAGCCCGGACAGCAATCAGCCCCAGCATTTT.

The rearrangement uses TRBV3-1 (or the pseudogene TRBV3-2) and TRBJ2-1, with 10 positions matching TRBD1. This CDR3 contains 17 residues. V dropped 0 bases and J dropped 6; count of bases not matched to a gene: 8. Germline CDR1 reads LGHDT; CDR2 reads YNNKEL (reference sequence). The CDR3: CASSQDLWDRGSNEQFF. The CDR3 nucleotides read TGTGCCAGCAGCCAAGATCTATGGGACAGGGGTAGCAATGAGCAGTTCTTC.

This clone has at least ten counts. The chain carries TRBV6-8 and TRBJ2-7; TRBD1 matches 9 bases. The ends lost 0 bases at V and 4 bases at J; junction bases unmatched: 4. The germline CDR1 and CDR2 sequences are MNHGY and SAAAGT. The CDR3 runs 15 residues. DNA for the CDR3: TGTGCCAGCAGTTACTCCGGGACAGGGTTTTACGAGCAGTACTTC. It translates to CASSYSGTGFYEQYF.

This clone was seen a single time. The rearrangement links TRBV3-1 (or the pseudogene TRBV3-2) to TRBJ1-4; D is uncertain. Germline-derived CDR1 and CDR2 are LGHDT and YNNKEL (reference sequence). With 2 bases removed from V and 7 bases from J, the gap between germline ends came to 11 bases. This CDR3 contains 14 residues. The CDR3 sequence: CASSQRGSIEKLFF. CDR3 DNA sequence: TGTGCCAGCAGCCAACGAGGCAGTATTGAAAAACTGTTTTTT.

The chain uses TRBV7-9 and TRBJ1-1; D unclear. Germline V CDR1 and CDR2: SEHNR, FQNEAQ (reference sequence). The CDR3 has 14 amino acids. Trimming pared 7 bases from V and 1 base from J, leaving 13 bases between. CDR3 amino acids: CASTNNRGNTEAFF. DNA of the CDR3: TGTGCCAGCACCAACAACAGAGGGAACACTGAAGCTTTCTTT.

This chain uses TRBV7-3 with TRBJ2-7; D not certain. Trimming took 5 bases from V and 6 from J, leaving 11 bases between them. Germline V gene sequence: CDR1 SGHTA, CDR2 FQGTGA. This CDR3 contains 12 residues. CDR3 amino acids: CASSIPGGEQYF. The CDR3 nucleotides are TGTGCCAGCAGCATACCTGGTGGCGAGCAGTACTTC.

In this sample, this clone turned up once. The chain couples TRBV9 to TRBJ2-2; D is unclear. Germline values: CDR1 SGDLS, CDR2 YYNGEE. Trimming took 0 bases from V and 4 from J, leaving 13 bases between them. The CDR3 extends over 16 amino acids. The CDR3 spells CASSVDPARVTGELFF. For the CDR3, the DNA is TGTGCCAGCAGCGTAGATCCGGCAAGGGTCACCGGGGAGCTGTTTTTT.

This chain connects TRBV27 to TRBJ2-3, with D possibly TRBD1 on 6 matching bases. This CDR3 has 15 amino acids. Germline V gene sequence: CDR1 MNHEY, CDR2 SMNVEV (reference sequence). Trimming cost V 4 bases and J 0 bases, with 11 bases left between them. In DNA form, the CDR3 reads TGTGCCAGCAGTTCCCGCAGGGGAAGCACAGATACGCAGTATTTT. Its protein product is CASSSRRGSTDTQYF.

The chain has TRBV6-2 or TRBV6-3 and TRBJ2-3, with D perhaps assigned TRBD1 or TRBD2 (6 bases each). V was clipped by 4 bases and J by 5 bases, with 16 bases between them. CDR3 size: 15 residues. Per the germline V gene, CDR1 is MNHEY and CDR2 is SVGEGT. The CDR3 spells CASSSAGAGGDTQYF. DNA for the CDR3: TGTGCCAGCAGTTCTGCAGGGGCCGGGGGAGATACGCAGTATTTT.

The rearrangement joins TRBV20-1 to TRBJ1-6; D may be TRBD1 (5 bases). The V end lost 3 bases, the J end lost 4 bases, and 10 bases lay between the germline ends. The CDR3 contains 14 residues. Germline V CDR1 and CDR2: DFQATT, SNEGSKA (reference sequence). CDR3 coding DNA: TGCAGTGCTAGTCCCCAGGGATATAATTCACCCCTCCACTTT. Protein product: CSASPQGYNSPLHF.

The rearrangement links TRBV5-4 to TRBJ1-2; the D is unclear. With 4 bases removed from V and 4 bases from J, the gap between germline ends came to 14 bases. The CDR3 spans 14 residues. The germline V gene has CDR1 SGHNT and CDR2 YYREEE (reference sequence). This CDR3 reads CASSLPGQTYGYTF. The CDR3 DNA is TGTGCCAGCAGCCTCCCCGGCCAGACCTATGGCTACACCTTC. Together with reference TRBV5-4 and TRBJ1-2, the CDR3 gives the full variable domain: ETGVTQSPTHLIKTRGQQVTLRCSSQSGHNTVSWYQQALGQGPQFIFQYYREEENGRGNFPPRFSGLQFPNYSSELNVNALELDDSALYLCASSLPGQTYGYTFGSGTRLTVV.

About this clone itself: The junction differs from germline at one of its ends, possibly a read error. The rearrangement links TRBV11-2 to TRBJ1-2; the match to TRBD1 covers 7 bases. Looked up from germline, CDR1 is SGHAT and CDR2 is FQNNGV. The length of the CDR3 is 15 residues. The CDR3 protein is CASSLDLIQGTKLRF. The CDR3 DNA reads as TGTGCCAGCAGCTTAGACTTAATACAGGGGACGAAACTCCGCTTC.

The chain links TRBV19 to TRBJ1-4; D not certain. This CDR3 is 15 amino acids long. Germline V gene lookup returns CDR1 LNHDA and CDR2 SQIVND (reference sequence). The ends were cut back, 1 base at V and 0 bases at J, with 6 bases in the middle. The CDR3 region has the DNA TGTGCCAGTAGTATAGGTACAACAACTAATGAAAAACTGTTTTTT. It encodes CASSIGTTTNEKLFF.

This clone was seen just once. The rearrangement joins TRBV11-2 to TRBJ1-1; 11 bases are a match to TRBD1. V gave up 3 bases and J gave up 10 bases; unmatched junction bases: 4. This CDR3 region has 13 residues. Germline loops: CDR1 SGHAT, CDR2 FQNNGV. The CDR3 is CASSFRTGGIAFF. The CDR3 nucleotides read TGTGCCAGCAGCTTTCGGACAGGGGGCATAGCTTTCTTT.

Comment on this clone: Other nucleotide sequences in the sample specify the same CDR3. J is TRBJ2-7 and V is TRBV5-6, with D possibly being TRBD1 (5 bases). The V and J ends lost 1 base and 1 base respectively, with 9 bases between them. CDR3 length equals 14 residues. Per germline, CDR1 SGHDT and CDR2 YYEEEE. Written as DNA, the CDR3 is TGTGCCAGCAGCTTGAGGCAGGGATCCTACGAGCAGTACTTC. Its translation is CASSLRQGSYEQYF.

The V call is TRBV5-1, the J call TRBJ1-2, with TRBD1 identical over 10 bases. V gave up 0 bases and J gave up 4 bases; unmatched junction bases: 3. In germline, CDR1 is SGHRS, CDR2 YFSETQ. The CDR3 consists of 15 residues. The CDR3 DNA follows: TGCGCCAGCAGCTTGGAAGGGACAGGGGCCTATGGCTACACCTTC. It translates to CASSLEGTGAYGYTF.

This sequence joins TRBV4-1 and TRBJ2-1; a weak D match, TRBD1 (6 bases). Trimming took off 3 bases at V and 15 bases at J, with 18 bases between the two ends. CDR1 and CDR2 (germline): MGHRA, YSYEKL. The CDR3 runs to 13 residues. CDR3 bases: TGCGCCAGCAGCCACCTCGACAGGAGGCAACGGTTCTTC. It encodes CASSHLDRRQRFF.

This chain uses TRBV6-5 with TRBJ2-5; the D gene could be TRBD1 or TRBD2 (5 bases each). Looked up from germline, CDR1 is MNHEY and CDR2 is SVGAGI. Trimming removed 0 bases at V and 2 bases at J, with 10 bases between. The length of the CDR3 is 15 residues. CDR3: CASSYSSGLQETQYF. CDR3 nucleotide sequence: TGTGCCAGCAGTTACTCCTCGGGGCTTCAAGAGACCCAGTACTTC.

This chain connects TRBV4-3 to TRBJ2-7; 7 nucleotides agree with TRBD1. The CDR3 is made up of 15 amino acids. Germline CDR1 and CDR2: LGHNA and YSLEER. The junction had 6 bases not matched to a gene; V was cut back by 2 bases and J by 2 bases. This CDR3 reads CASSQTGTEPYEQYF. CDR3 in DNA: TGCGCCAGCAGCCAAACCGGGACAGAACCCTACGAGCAGTACTTC.

This clone was observed once. This chain uses TRBV9 with TRBJ2-1; 9 nucleotides agree with TRBD2. With 4 bases clipped from V and 7 bases from J, the junction kept 15 bases outside the gene matches. Germline lookup yields CDR1 SGDLS and CDR2 YYNGEE. CDR3 length: 17 residues. CDR3: CASSRRAAGGPGNEQFF. The CDR3, as DNA: TGTGCCAGCAGCCGGCGGGCGGCGGGGGGGCCGGGGAATGAGCAGTTCTTC. The full variable domain, rest sourced from reference TRBV9 and TRBJ2-1, is DSGVTQTPKHLITATGQRVTLRCSPRSGDLSVYWYQQSLDQGLQFLIQYYNGEERAKGNILERFSAQQFPDLHSELNLSSLELGDSALYFCASSRRAAGGPGNEQFFGPGTRLTVL.

V and J are TRBV7-2 and TRBJ2-1, with D possibly TRBD2 on 6 matching bases. CDR1 is SGHTA and CDR2 is FQGNSA in the germline V gene. Trimming cost V 5 bases and J 10 bases, with 21 bases left between them. The CDR3 is 15 residues long. The CDR3 here is CASSPRTTPSGEQFF. CDR3 DNA sequence: TGTGCCAGCAGCCCTAGGACTACCCCCTCCGGGGAGCAGTTCTTC. Looking up the rest from reference TRBV7-2 and TRBJ2-1 gives the full variable domain: GAGVSQSPSNKVTEKGKDVELRCDPISGHTALYWYRQSLGQGLEFLIYFQGNSAPDKSGLPSDRFSAERTGGSVSTLTIQRTQQEDSAVYLCASSPRTTPSGEQFFGPGTRLTVL.